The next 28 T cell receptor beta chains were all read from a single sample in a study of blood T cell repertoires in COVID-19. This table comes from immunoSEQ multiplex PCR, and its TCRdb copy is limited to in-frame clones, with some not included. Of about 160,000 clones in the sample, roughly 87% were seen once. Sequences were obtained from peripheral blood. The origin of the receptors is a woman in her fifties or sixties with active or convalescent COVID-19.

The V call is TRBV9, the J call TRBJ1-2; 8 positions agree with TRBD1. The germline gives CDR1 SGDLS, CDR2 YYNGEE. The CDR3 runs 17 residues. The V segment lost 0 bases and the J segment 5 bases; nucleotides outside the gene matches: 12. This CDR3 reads CASSVDRTGIGLYGYTF. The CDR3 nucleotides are TGTGCCAGCAGCGTAGATCGGACAGGGATAGGCTTGTATGGCTACACCTTC.

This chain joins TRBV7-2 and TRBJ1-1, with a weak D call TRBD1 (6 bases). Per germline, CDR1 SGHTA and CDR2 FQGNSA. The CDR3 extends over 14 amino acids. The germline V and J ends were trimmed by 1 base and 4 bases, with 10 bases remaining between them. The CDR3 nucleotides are TGTGCCAGCAGCTTAGGACAGGAAGGCACTGAAGCTTTCTTT. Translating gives CASSLGQEGTEAFF.

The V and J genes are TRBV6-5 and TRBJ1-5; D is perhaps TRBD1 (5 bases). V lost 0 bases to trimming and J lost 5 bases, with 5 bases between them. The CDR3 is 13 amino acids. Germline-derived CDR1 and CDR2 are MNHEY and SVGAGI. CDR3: CASSYSGHQPQHF. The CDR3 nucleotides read TGTGCCAGCAGTTACTCGGGGCATCAGCCCCAGCATTTT.

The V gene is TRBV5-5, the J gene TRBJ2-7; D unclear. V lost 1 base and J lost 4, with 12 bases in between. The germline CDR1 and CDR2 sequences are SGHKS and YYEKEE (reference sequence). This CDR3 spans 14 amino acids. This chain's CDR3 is CASSLSAPSYEQYF. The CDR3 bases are TGTGCCAGCAGCTTGTCTGCTCCCAGTTACGAGCAGTACTTC.

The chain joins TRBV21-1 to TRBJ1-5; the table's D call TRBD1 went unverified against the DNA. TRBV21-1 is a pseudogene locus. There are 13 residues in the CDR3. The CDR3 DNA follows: TGTGCCAGCGGACCTACAGGGGCACTCCCCCGACATTTT. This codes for CASGPTGALPRHF.

The CDR3 bases are TGTGCCAGCAGCTTAGGGGACAGTGTCACTGAAGCTTTCTTT. Translating gives CASSLGDSVTEAFF. The rearrangement links TRBV7-9 to TRBJ1-1; 7 positions match TRBD1. The CDR3 totals 14 residues. V lost 1 base, J lost 4 bases, and 3 bases stayed unmatched. Per germline, CDR1 SEHNR and CDR2 FQNEAQ (reference sequence). Using reference TRBV7-9 and TRBJ1-1 for the parts outside the CDR3, the full variable domain is DTGVSQNPRHKITKRGQNVTFRCDPISEHNRLYWYRQTLGQGPEFLTYFQNEAQLEKSRLLSDRFSAERPKGSFSTLEIQRTEQGDSAMYLCASSLGDSVTEAFFGQGTRLTVV.

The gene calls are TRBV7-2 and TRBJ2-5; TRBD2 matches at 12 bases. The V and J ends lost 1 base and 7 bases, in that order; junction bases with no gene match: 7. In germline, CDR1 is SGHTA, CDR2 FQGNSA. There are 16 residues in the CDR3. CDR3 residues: CASSLGASGGEGTQYF. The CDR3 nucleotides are TGTGCCAGCAGCTTAGGAGCTAGCGGGGGGGAGGGGACCCAGTACTTC.

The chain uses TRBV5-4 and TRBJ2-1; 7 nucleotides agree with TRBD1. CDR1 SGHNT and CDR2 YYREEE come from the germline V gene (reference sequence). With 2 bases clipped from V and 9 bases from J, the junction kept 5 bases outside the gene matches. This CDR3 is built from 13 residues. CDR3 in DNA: TGTGCCAGCAGCTTTCTTAGGGACAGTGAGCAGTTCTTC. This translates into CASSFLRDSEQFF.

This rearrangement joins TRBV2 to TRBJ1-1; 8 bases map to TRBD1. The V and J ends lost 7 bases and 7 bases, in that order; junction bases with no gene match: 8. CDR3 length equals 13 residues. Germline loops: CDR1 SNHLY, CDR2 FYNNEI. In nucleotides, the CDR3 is TGTGCCAGCATTACAGTAGGACAGGGTGAAGCTTTCTTT. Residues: CASITVGQGEAFF.

In DNA, the CDR3 is TGTGCCATCAGCTTCCTAGCGAGTACAGATACGCAGTATTTT. The encoded protein is CAISFLASTDTQYF. This chain connects TRBV10-3 to TRBJ2-3; a weak D match, TRBD2 (6 bases). Trimming took 6 bases from V and 3 from J, leaving 13 bases between them. Germline assignment: CDR1 ENHRY and CDR2 SYGVKD. The CDR3 consists of 14 residues.

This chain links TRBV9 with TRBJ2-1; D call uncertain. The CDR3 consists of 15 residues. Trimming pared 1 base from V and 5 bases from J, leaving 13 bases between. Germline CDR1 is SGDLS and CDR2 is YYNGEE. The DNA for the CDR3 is TGTGCCAGCAGCGTAACCATCGACTTGAACAATGAGCAGTTCTTC. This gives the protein CASSVTIDLNNEQFF.

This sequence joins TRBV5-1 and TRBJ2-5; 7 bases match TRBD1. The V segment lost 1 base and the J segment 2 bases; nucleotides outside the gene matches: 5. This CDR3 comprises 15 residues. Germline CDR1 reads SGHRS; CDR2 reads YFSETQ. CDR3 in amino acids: CASSLTPGQQETQYF. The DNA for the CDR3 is TGCGCCAGCAGCTTGACCCCGGGACAGCAAGAGACCCAGTACTTC.

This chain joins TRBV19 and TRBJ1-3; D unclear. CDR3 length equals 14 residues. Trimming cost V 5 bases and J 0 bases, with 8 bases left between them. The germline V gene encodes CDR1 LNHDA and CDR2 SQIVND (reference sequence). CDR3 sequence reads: CASSSVGSGNTIYF. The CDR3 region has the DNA TGTGCCAGTAGTTCAGTTGGCTCTGGAAACACCATATATTTT.

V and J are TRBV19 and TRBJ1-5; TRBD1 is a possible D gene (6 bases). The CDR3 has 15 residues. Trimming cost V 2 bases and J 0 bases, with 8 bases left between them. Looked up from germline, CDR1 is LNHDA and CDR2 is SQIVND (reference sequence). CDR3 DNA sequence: TGTGCCAGTAGTATAACAGGGTATAGCAATCAGCCCCAGCATTTT. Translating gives CASSITGYSNQPQHF.

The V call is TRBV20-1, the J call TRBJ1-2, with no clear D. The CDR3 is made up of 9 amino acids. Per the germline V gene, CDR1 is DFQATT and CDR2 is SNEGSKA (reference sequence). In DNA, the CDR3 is TGCGGGCTGGGCTATGGCTACACCTTC. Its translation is CGLGYGYTF.

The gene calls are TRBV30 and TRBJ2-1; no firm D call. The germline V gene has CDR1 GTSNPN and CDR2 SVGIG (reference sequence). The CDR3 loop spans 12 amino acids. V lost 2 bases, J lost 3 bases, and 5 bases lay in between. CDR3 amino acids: CAWSTIYNEQFF. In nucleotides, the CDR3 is TGTGCCTGGAGTACAATCTACAATGAGCAGTTCTTC.

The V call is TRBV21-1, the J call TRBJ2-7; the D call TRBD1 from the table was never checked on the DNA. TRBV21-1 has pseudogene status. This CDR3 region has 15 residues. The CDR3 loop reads CASSNGQIDDYEQYF. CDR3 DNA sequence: TGTGCCAGCAGCAACGGACAAATCGATGACTACGAGCAGTACTTC.

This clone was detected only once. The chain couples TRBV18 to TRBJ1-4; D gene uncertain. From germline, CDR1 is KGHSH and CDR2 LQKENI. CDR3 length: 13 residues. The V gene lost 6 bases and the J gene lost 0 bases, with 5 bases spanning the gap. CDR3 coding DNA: TGTGCCAGCTCCGGTACAACTAATGAAAAACTGTTTTTT. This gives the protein CASSGTTNEKLFF.

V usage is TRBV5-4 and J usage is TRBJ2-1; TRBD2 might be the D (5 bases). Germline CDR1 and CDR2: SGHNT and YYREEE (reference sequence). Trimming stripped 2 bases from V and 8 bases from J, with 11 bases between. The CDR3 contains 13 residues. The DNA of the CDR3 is TGTGCCAGCAGCTTCCCCGGGAAAGATGAGCAGTTCTTC. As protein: CASSFPGKDEQFF.

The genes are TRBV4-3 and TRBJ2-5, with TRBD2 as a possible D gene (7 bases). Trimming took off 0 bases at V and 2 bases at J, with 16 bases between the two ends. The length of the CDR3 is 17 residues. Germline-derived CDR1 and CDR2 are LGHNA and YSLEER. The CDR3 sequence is CASSQDVGGAEQETQYF. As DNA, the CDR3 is TGCGCCAGCAGCCAAGATGTGGGGGGGGCGGAACAAGAGACCCAGTACTTC.

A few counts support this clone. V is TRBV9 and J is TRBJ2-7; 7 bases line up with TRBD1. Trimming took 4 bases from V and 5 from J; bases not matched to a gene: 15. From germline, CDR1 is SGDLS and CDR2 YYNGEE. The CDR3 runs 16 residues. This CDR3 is CASSPELTGAFNEQYF. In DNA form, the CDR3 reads TGTGCCAGCAGCCCAGAGTTAACAGGGGCCTTCAACGAGCAGTACTTC.

The CDR3 region is CAISQGDQPQHF. CDR3 coding DNA: TGTGCCATTTCCCAGGGGGATCAGCCCCAGCATTTT. V is TRBV10-3 and J is TRBJ1-5, with 7 positions matching TRBD1. V was clipped by 9 bases and J by 5 bases; unmatched bases: 4. There are 12 residues in the CDR3. The germline V gene encodes CDR1 ENHRY and CDR2 SYGVKD.

CDR3 DNA sequence: TGTGCCAGCAGCTTATTTCCCCCACCGGACACCGGGGAGCTGTTTTTT. Translating gives CASSLFPPPDTGELFF. The rearrangement links TRBV7-2 to TRBJ2-2, with D unclear. Trimming shortened V by 2 bases and J by 3 bases, and 13 bases separated the two germline ends. The germline gives CDR1 SGHTA, CDR2 FQGNSA. The CDR3 is 16 residues long.

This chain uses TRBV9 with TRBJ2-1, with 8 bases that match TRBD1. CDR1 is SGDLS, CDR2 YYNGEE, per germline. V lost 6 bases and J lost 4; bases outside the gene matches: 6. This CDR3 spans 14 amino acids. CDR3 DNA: TGTGCCAGCACCGGGACAGGTGTATACAATGAGCAGTTCTTC. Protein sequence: CASTGTGVYNEQFF.

The CDR3, as DNA: TGTGCCAGCAGCTCCGGGACAGTTGTCTATGGCTACACCTTC. Encoded protein: CASSSGTVVYGYTF. V gene TRBV5-6 combines with J gene TRBJ1-2; 7 bases are shared with TRBD1. The CDR3 has 14 amino acids. Germline V gene lookup returns CDR1 SGHDT and CDR2 YYEEEE. Trimming took 3 bases from V and 4 from J; bases not matched to a gene: 6.

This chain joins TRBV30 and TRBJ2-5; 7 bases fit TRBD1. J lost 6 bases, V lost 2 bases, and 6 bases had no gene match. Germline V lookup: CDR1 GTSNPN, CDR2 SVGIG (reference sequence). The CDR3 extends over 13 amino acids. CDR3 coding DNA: TGTGCCTGGAGTCTACAGGGGTGGAAGACCCAGTACTTC. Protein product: CAWSLQGWKTQYF.

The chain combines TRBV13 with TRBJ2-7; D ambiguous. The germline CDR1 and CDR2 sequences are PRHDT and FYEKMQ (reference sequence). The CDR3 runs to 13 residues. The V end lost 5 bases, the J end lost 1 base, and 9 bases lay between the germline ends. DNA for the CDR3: TGTGCCAGCAGCCCGGTCCTTTCCTACGAGCAGTACTTC. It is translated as CASSPVLSYEQYF. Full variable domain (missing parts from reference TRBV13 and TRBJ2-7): AAGVIQSPRHLIKEKRETATLKCYPIPRHDTVYWYQQGPGQDPQFLISFYEKMQSDKGSIPDRFSAQQFSDYHSELNMSSLELGDSALYFCASSPVLSYEQYFGPGTRLTVT.

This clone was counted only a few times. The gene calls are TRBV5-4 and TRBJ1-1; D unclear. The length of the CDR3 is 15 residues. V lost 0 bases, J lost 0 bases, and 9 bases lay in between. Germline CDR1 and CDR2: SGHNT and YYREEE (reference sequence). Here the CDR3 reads CASSLGGTLNTEAFF. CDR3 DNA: TGTGCCAGCAGCTTGGGCGGCACCCTGAACACTGAAGCTTTCTTT. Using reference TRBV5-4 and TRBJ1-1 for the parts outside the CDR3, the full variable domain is ETGVTQSPTHLIKTRGQQVTLRCSSQSGHNTVSWYQQALGQGPQFIFQYYREEENGRGNFPPRFSGLQFPNYSSELNVNALELDDSALYLCASSLGGTLNTEAFFGQGTRLTVV.